This T cell receptor (beta chain) originates from a study of identifying expanded T cells in peripheral blood. Study-wide results and caveats: Approximately 1.1 clones differed between technical replicates, versus 16.4 and 19 over time. Clone count variance between roughly two-week samples rose with total template count.

Trimming at V came to 4 bases and at J to 6 bases, leaving 6 bases not matched to a gene. The CDR3 is made up of 12 amino acids. In germline, CDR1 is GTSNPN, CDR2 SVGIG (reference sequence). A word on this clone: What it recognizes is unknown.

Here immunoSEQ multiplex PCR was the method, and the copy in TCRdb shows in-frame clones only, minus some. The repertoire consists of more than 90,000 clones, with around 85% occurring once and the leading ten covering roughly 17%. No infections or other immune events were documented during collection. The V call is TRBV30, the J call TRBJ2-7; 7 nucleotides align to TRBD1. The sequencing input was blood. This receptor was obtained from a person aged 18 to 75 in good health. DNA for the CDR3: TGTGCCTGGACGCACACAGGGGTCGAGCAGTACTTC. Amino acid sequence: CAWTHTGVEQYF.